This T cell receptor (beta chain) was captured in a study of blood T cell repertoires in COVID-19. The CDR3 length is 15 residues. V lost 3 bases to trimming and J lost 5 bases; unmatched junction nucleotides: 5. From germline, CDR1 is SGDLS and CDR2 YYNGEE. The method was immunoSEQ multiplex PCR; TCRdb's version includes in-frame clones alone and lacks a portion of them. This table holds about 100,000 clones, roughly 90% found once. The chain links TRBV9 to TRBJ2-7; TRBD2 agrees at 13 bases. What was sequenced was peripheral blood. This TCR came from a human donor in a cohort sampled during active COVID-19. The CDR3 loop is CASSELAGGFDEQYF. CDR3 DNA: TGTGCCAGCAGCGAACTAGCGGGGGGGTTCGACGAGCAGTACTTC.